What follows are 26 T cell receptor beta chains derived from one specimen sequenced in a study of T cell repertoires in cytomegalovirus infection. TCRdb reprocessed the reads with MiXCR, giving one entry per CDR3 protein. The sample has more than 400,000 distinct CDR3 sequences; about 25% are singletons. The specimen was PBMCs. The source is a human donor in good health (CMV status not recorded). Some clones in this sample may be carry-over from other donors' samples.

The chain joins TRBV4-1 to TRBJ2-7; TRBD1 is a possible D gene (5 bases). Trimming removed 3 bases from V and 0 bases from J, with 12 bases in between. The length of the CDR3 is 15 residues. Germline CDR1 is MGHRA and CDR2 is YSYEKL. CDR3 protein: CASSHRDFSSYEQYF. CDR3 DNA: TGCGCCAGCAGCCACAGGGATTTTAGCTCCTACGAGCAGTACTTC.

The chain is built from TRBV7-6 and TRBJ1-4; 9 positions match TRBD1. V was pared by 0 bases and J by 3 bases, with 5 bases of the junction left unmatched. Germline loops: CDR1 SGHVS, CDR2 FNYEAQ. This CDR3 is built from 17 residues. CDR3 sequence reads: CASSLAQWTGANEKLFF. DNA for the CDR3: TGTGCCAGCAGCTTAGCGCAATGGACAGGGGCTAATGAAAAACTGTTTTTT.

The table lists this clonotype with a few counts. The CDR3 here is CASSLIRAGQETQYF. The CDR3 DNA is TGTGCCAGCAGCTTGATACGGGCCGGCCAAGAGACCCAGTACTTC. The rearrangement joins TRBV5-4 to TRBJ2-5; D unresolved. CDR1 is SGHNT, CDR2 YYREEE, per germline (reference sequence). Trimming removed 1 base from V and 1 base from J, with 11 bases in between. CDR3 size: 15 residues.

There are many counts of this clonotype. The V call is TRBV7-2, the J call TRBJ1-1; D not resolved. The ends were cut back, 5 bases at V and 0 bases at J, with 13 bases in the middle. Germline CDR1 is SGHTA and CDR2 is FQGNSA. The CDR3 sequence is 15 residues long. The CDR3 is CASSTRTVLNTEAFF. The CDR3 DNA reads TGTGCCAGCAGCACCCGGACGGTCTTGAACACTGAAGCTTTCTTT.

The sample holds a few counts of this clonotype. The chain recombines TRBV30 with TRBJ1-2; D may be TRBD1 (6 bases). Germline V gives CDR1 GTSNPN, CDR2 SVGIG (reference sequence). CDR3 length equals 15 residues. Trimming left V 4 bases short and J 2 bases short, with 17 bases between. The CDR3 spells CAWNLPKGENYGYTF. The CDR3 region has the DNA TGTGCCTGGAATTTACCGAAGGGGGAGAACTATGGCTACACCTTC.

The rearrangement links TRBV12-5 to TRBJ2-1; TRBD1 matches at 9 bases. The CDR3 sequence is 15 residues long. The V segment lost 5 bases and the J segment 1 base; nucleotides outside the gene matches: 3. Germline CDR1 is LGHNT and CDR2 is FRNRAP. CDR3 in DNA: TGTGCTAGTGGTCCCGGGACAGGGTCCTACAATGAGCAGTTCTTC. Translating gives CASGPGTGSYNEQFF.

This clonotype occurred once. This chain connects TRBV30 to TRBJ1-2; no clear D gene. With 2 bases removed from V and 3 bases from J, the gap between germline ends came to 10 bases. Germline CDR1 reads GTSNPN; CDR2 reads SVGIG (reference sequence). The CDR3 loop spans 13 amino acids. CDR3 sequence (DNA): TGTGCCTGGAGTTCTGGGAGGGACTATGGCTACACCTTC. Translation gives CAWSSGRDYGYTF. The full variable domain, its missing parts supplied by reference TRBV30 and TRBJ1-2, is SQTIHQWPATLVQPVGSPLSLECTVEGTSNPNLYWYRQAAGRGLQLLFYSVGIGQISSEVPQNLSASRPQDRQFILSSKKLLLSDSGFYLCAWSSGRDYGYTFGSGTRLTVV.

The chain recombines TRBV28 with TRBJ2-6; no reliable D call. The germline V gene has CDR1 MDHEN and CDR2 SYDVKM. This CDR3 comprises 16 residues. V shed 2 bases and J shed 0 bases, with 8 bases lying between them. CDR3 sequence reads: CASSLHSLSGANVLTF. In nucleotides, the CDR3 is TGTGCCAGCAGTTTACACAGCCTCTCTGGGGCCAACGTCCTGACTTTC.

CDR3 coding DNA: TGTGCCAGCAGCTCCCCCCCGATGACAGGGATTACCTACGAGCAGTACGTC. Its protein product is CASSSPPMTGITYEQYV. V and J are TRBV5-6 and TRBJ2-7; 7 bases align to TRBD1. V lost 3 bases and J lost 2; bases outside the gene matches: 14. This CDR3 spans 17 amino acids. The germline V gene has CDR1 SGHDT and CDR2 YYEEEE.

The chain has TRBV18 and TRBJ2-7; D possibly corresponds to TRBD2 (6 bases). This CDR3 is built from 15 residues. The V end lost 2 bases, the J end lost 2 bases, and 13 bases lay between the germline ends. Per germline, CDR1 KGHSH and CDR2 LQKENI. The CDR3, as DNA: TGTGCCAGCTCACCAGGGGGGAAACACGCCTACGAGCAGTACGTC. It yields the protein CASSPGGKHAYEQYV.

J is TRBJ2-3 and V is TRBV15; unclear D gene. V lost 1 base to trimming and J lost 3 bases, with 11 bases between them. Germline-derived CDR1 and CDR2 are LNHNV and YYDKDF (reference sequence). The CDR3 is 15 amino acids. The CDR3 here is CATSRAGEQTDTQYF. CDR3 bases: TGTGCCACCAGCAGAGCCGGCGAACAGACAGATACGCAGTATTTT.

This clonotype appeared a few times. The chain links TRBV2 to TRBJ1-1, with D tentatively TRBD1 (5 bases). Per germline, CDR1 SNHLY and CDR2 FYNNEI. The CDR3 length is 14 residues. V lost 7 bases, J lost 4 bases, and 16 bases lay in between. CDR3 sequence: CASKRGGVATEAFF. In DNA, the CDR3 is TGTGCCAGCAAGAGAGGAGGGGTGGCCACTGAAGCTTTCTTT.

This clonotype came up a few times. V and J are TRBV10-2 and TRBJ1-5; D remains ambiguous. This CDR3 region has 14 residues. The V and J ends lost 2 bases and 3 bases respectively, with 8 bases between them. Germline V lookup: CDR1 WSHSY, CDR2 SAAADI. The CDR3 region is CASSETRDNQPQHF. The CDR3 DNA reads TGCGCCAGCAGTGAGACCCGGGACAATCAGCCCCAGCATTTT.

This clonotype was counted ten times or more. The chain carries TRBV6-1 and TRBJ2-2; 8 bases agree with TRBD2. The junction had 7 bases not matched to a gene; V was cut back by 5 bases and J by 5 bases. The germline V gene has CDR1 MNHNS and CDR2 SASEGT. The CDR3 runs to 15 residues. CDR3 amino acids: CASSREGGGTGELFF. In DNA form, the CDR3 reads TGTGCCAGCAGTCGGGAGGGAGGGGGAACCGGGGAGCTGTTTTTT.

The rearrangement links TRBV6-5 to TRBJ1-1, with TRBD1 identical over 7 bases. Trimming removed 6 bases from V and 0 bases from J; junction bases left unmatched: 4. CDR1 and CDR2 (germline): MNHEY, SVGAGI. This CDR3 is built from 14 residues. In DNA form, the CDR3 reads TGTGCCAGCAGACGGGACAGCATGAACACTGAAGCTTTCTTT. Protein: CASRRDSMNTEAFF.

The rearrangement uses TRBV6-2 or TRBV6-3 and TRBJ2-5; D is unclear. CDR3 size: 13 residues. Trimming pared 9 bases from V and 4 bases from J, leaving 15 bases between. In germline, CDR1 is MNHEY, CDR2 SVGEGT. The chain's CDR3 is CASSAGAPETQYF. CDR3 DNA: TGTGCCAGTTCAGCAGGTGCACCAGAGACCCAGTACTTC.

The chain has TRBV12-3 or TRBV12-4 and TRBJ2-7; D gene uncertain. The CDR3 extends over 15 amino acids. The V gene lost 6 bases and the J gene lost 0 bases, with 15 bases spanning the gap. Written as DNA, the CDR3 is TGTGCCAGCAGCCTACACTCACTGAGCTCCTACGAGCAGTACTTC. This encodes CASSLHSLSSYEQYF.

This clonotype was counted a few times. The J gene is TRBJ2-5, the V gene TRBV7-6; 11 bases are a match to TRBD2. This CDR3 has 15 residues. The germline gives CDR1 SGHVS, CDR2 FNYEAQ. Trimming removed 4 bases from V and 2 bases from J; junction bases left unmatched: 3. Here the CDR3 DNA reads TGTGCCAGCAGCTACCTAGCGGGAGGACAAGAGACCCAGTACTTC. Translated: CASSYLAGGQETQYF.

This clonotype has at least ten counts. The gene calls are TRBV7-8 and TRBJ2-5, with D possibly matching TRBD2 (5 bases). Germline V gives CDR1 SGHVS, CDR2 FQNEAQ. V was trimmed by 1 base and J by 4 bases, leaving 13 bases between them. The CDR3 is 15 amino acids. The CDR3 loop reads CASSLVGELGETQYF. The CDR3 DNA reads as TGTGCCAGCAGCTTAGTCGGGGAGTTGGGAGAGACCCAGTACTTC.

This clonotype was seen a handful of times. The rearrangement uses TRBV19 and TRBJ1-6; D gene unclear. V was clipped by 4 bases and J by 7 bases, with 11 bases between them. CDR3 length equals 14 residues. Germline V gene data show CDR1 as LNHDA and CDR2 as SQIVND (reference sequence). CDR3 coding DNA: TGTGCCAGTAGTACGGGGATTGGCAATTCACCCCTCCACTTT. Its protein product is CASSTGIGNSPLHF.

This clonotype was seen a handful of times. J is TRBJ2-1 and V is TRBV7-9, with D tentatively TRBD2 (6 bases). The V end was cut by 4 bases, the J end by 7 bases, with 17 bases between. Germline V lookup: CDR1 SEHNR, CDR2 FQNEAQ (reference sequence). CDR3 size: 15 residues. The CDR3 protein is CASSSPGGEWNEQFF. CDR3 DNA sequence: TGTGCCAGCAGCTCCCCCGGAGGGGAGTGGAATGAGCAGTTCTTC.

This clonotype was seen more than once but under ten times. J is TRBJ2-2 and V is TRBV6-2 or TRBV6-3; the D is unclear. With 9 bases removed from V and 3 bases from J, the gap between germline ends came to 14 bases. The CDR3 has 14 amino acids. From germline, CDR1 is MNHEY and CDR2 SVGEGT. CDR3 nucleotide sequence: TGTGCCAGTATTGGTAGGACCGACACCGGGGAGCTGTTTTTT. Translated: CASIGRTDTGELFF.

This clonotype was observed a few times. The V call is TRBV7-9, the J call TRBJ2-1, with 9 bases fitting TRBD2. Losses at the gene ends were 5 bases for V and 8 bases for J; bases not matched to a gene: 16. Germline V gene sequence: CDR1 SEHNR, CDR2 FQNEAQ (reference sequence). The CDR3 consists of 17 residues. CDR3: CASSPRGGLAHLDEQFF. The CDR3 DNA reads TGTGCCAGCAGCCCGCGAGGAGGACTAGCGCACTTAGATGAGCAGTTCTTC.

This clonotype came up many times. The V call is TRBV7-2, the J call TRBJ1-1; D may be TRBD1 (6 bases). CDR3 size: 14 residues. The V gene lost 7 bases and the J gene lost 5 bases, with 17 bases spanning the gap. Germline V gives CDR1 SGHTA, CDR2 FQGNSA. CDR3 nucleotide sequence: TGTGCCAGCACCCGCGGACAGAGGATGACTGAAGCTTTCTTT. Its protein product is CASTRGQRMTEAFF.

This rearrangement joins TRBV6-1 to TRBJ2-5; D gene uncertain. Germline lookup yields CDR1 MNHNS and CDR2 SASEGT. Trimming took off 5 bases at V and 5 bases at J, with 15 bases between the two ends. CDR3 length equals 14 residues. The CDR3 DNA follows: TGTGCCAGCAGTCGGACGACGGCACTGGAGACCCAGTACTTC. This gives the protein CASSRTTALETQYF.

The rearrangement uses TRBV28 and TRBJ1-2; unclear D gene. In germline, CDR1 is MDHEN, CDR2 SYDVKM. The V end lost 6 bases, the J end lost 8 bases, and 13 bases lay between the germline ends. The CDR3 spans 12 residues. This CDR3 reads CASSLDEGGYTF. The CDR3 DNA reads TGTGCCAGCAGCCTCGACGAGGGCGGCTACACCTTC.